These 10 T cell receptor beta chains were sequenced from one sample in a study of human T cells and chemical hapten exposure. TCRdb used MiXCR to reprocess the RACE reads, holding one entry per CDR3 protein. Of about 82,000 distinct CDR3 sequences in the sample, roughly 13% are singletons; the top ten hold roughly 5.7%. Time point given: patch test 3, about 24 weeks after DPC sensitization. The treatment here: therapeutic diphenylcyclopropenone sensitization with weekly scalp DPC. The sequencing used whole blood, collected in connection with sensitization to the hapten diphenylcyclopropenone (DPC). These receptors were collected from a woman aged 45-65 years with alopecia areata. Some clones in this sample may be carry-over from other donors' samples.

This clonotype appeared a single time. CDR3 region: CASSHGAGTGNTEAFF. CDR3 in DNA: TGTGCCAGCAGCCACGGAGCCGGGACAGGGAACACTGAAGCTTTCTTT. The gene calls are TRBV9 and TRBJ1-1, with TRBD1 matching over 8 bases. The V and J ends lost 4 bases and 1 base, in that order; junction bases with no gene match: 9. CDR1 and CDR2 (germline): SGDLS, YYNGEE. CDR3 length: 16 residues.

The chain uses TRBV19 and TRBJ2-7; weak D call: TRBD1 (5 bases). CDR1 is LNHDA and CDR2 is SQIVND in the germline V gene (reference sequence). The CDR3 extends over 14 amino acids. Deletions cut 4 bases from V and 0 bases from J, with 10 bases between. This chain's CDR3 is CASSRWGDSYEQYF. The CDR3 DNA reads as TGTGCCAGTAGTAGGTGGGGCGACTCCTACGAGCAGTACTTC.

This clonotype was counted many times. The J gene is TRBJ2-1, the V gene TRBV7-3; 7 nucleotides align to TRBD2. Germline V gene data show CDR1 as SGHTA and CDR2 as FQGTGA. Trimming removed 2 bases from V and 0 bases from J; junction bases left unmatched: 1. The CDR3 consists of 15 residues. The CDR3 reads CASSLLAVSYNEQFF. CDR3 coding DNA: TGTGCCAGCAGCTTACTAGCGGTCTCCTACAATGAGCAGTTCTTC.

This clonotype has ten or more counts. The chain combines TRBV11-2 with TRBJ1-2, with D tentatively TRBD1 (5 bases). The CDR3 spans 14 residues. The V gene's germline CDR1 is SGHAT and CDR2 FQNNGV. V lost 3 bases to trimming and J lost 8 bases, with 16 bases between them. The CDR3 sequence is CASSFKAGGSGYTF. As DNA, the CDR3 is TGTGCCAGCAGCTTTAAGGCGGGGGGGAGCGGCTACACCTTC. Full variable domain (missing parts from reference TRBV11-2 and TRBJ1-2): EAGVAQSPRYKIIEKRQSVAFWCNPISGHATLYWYQQILGQGPKLLIQFQNNGVVDDSQLPKDRFSAERLKGVDSTLKIQPAKLEDSAVYLCASSFKAGGSGYTFGSGTRLTVV.

The chain couples TRBV5-6 to TRBJ2-7; no reliable D call. CDR1 is SGHDT, CDR2 YYEEEE, per germline. This CDR3 spans 13 amino acids. The germline V and J ends were trimmed by 0 bases and 2 bases, with 6 bases remaining between them. CDR3 amino acids: CASSLGAAYEQYF. In nucleotides, the CDR3 is TGTGCCAGCAGCTTGGGGGCAGCCTACGAGCAGTACTTC.

This chain links TRBV10-2 with TRBJ1-1; D unresolved. Germline CDR1 reads WSHSY; CDR2 reads SAAADI. V shed 1 base and J shed 2 bases, with 8 bases lying between them. This CDR3 region has 14 residues. The CDR3 sequence is CASSEYGSNTEAFF. In nucleotides, the CDR3 is TGCGCCAGCAGTGAGTATGGGAGCAACACTGAAGCTTTCTTT.

This clonotype was recorded many times. The J gene is TRBJ1-4, the V gene TRBV6-1; D uncertain. The germline gives CDR1 MNHNS, CDR2 SASEGT. The CDR3 loop spans 14 amino acids. With 5 bases removed from V and 5 bases from J, the gap between germline ends came to 12 bases. The DNA of the CDR3 is TGTGCCAGCAGTTTGACCCTCGGCAATGAAAAACTGTTTTTT. Encoded protein: CASSLTLGNEKLFF.

The chain couples TRBV4-2 to TRBJ1-4, with unresolved D. The germline V and J ends were trimmed by 0 bases and 7 bases, with 12 bases remaining between them. CDR1 LGHNA and CDR2 YNFKEQ come from the germline V gene. This CDR3 region has 15 residues. In DNA, the CDR3 is TGTGCCAGCAGCCAAGATCGGGGAAGTGGTGAAAAACTGTTTTTT. Protein product: CASSQDRGSGEKLFF.

The table lists this clonotype with a few counts. The V call is TRBV20-1, the J call TRBJ2-5, with D possibly TRBD1 on 5 matching bases. CDR1 and CDR2 from the germline V gene are DFQATT and SNEGSKA (reference sequence). With 4 bases removed from V and 3 bases from J, the gap between germline ends came to 9 bases. The CDR3 is 12 residues long. The CDR3 DNA follows: TGCAGTGCTATAGCCAGGGAAGAGACCCAGTACTTC. Translating gives CSAIAREETQYF.

The chain recombines TRBV7-3 with TRBJ1-5, with D unclear. Germline values: CDR1 SGHTA, CDR2 FQGTGA. The V gene lost 2 bases and the J gene lost 5 bases, with 7 bases spanning the gap. The CDR3 sequence is 13 residues long. As DNA, the CDR3 is TGTGCCAGCAGCTTATGGTCGGATCAGCCCCAGCATTTT. Encoded protein: CASSLWSDQPQHF. Full variable domain (missing parts from reference TRBV7-3 and TRBJ1-5): GAGVSQTPSNKVTEKGKYVELRCDPISGHTALYWYRQSLGQGPEFLIYFQGTGAADDSGLPNDRFFAVRPEGSVSTLKIQRTERGDSAVYLCASSLWSDQPQHFGDGTRLSIL.